The 17 T cell receptor beta chains in this list originate from one sample, sequenced in a study of blood T cells in healthy people across ages. Primers used in a second PCR of about 7 to 12 cycles were a sample-barcoded 5' primer and a J-beta primer mix. TCRdb passed the 5' RACE reads through MiXCR, listing each CDR3 protein once. The table has 2 million or so distinct CDR3 sequences, approximately 50% seen once. The specimen sequenced was blood. The origin of the receptors is a woman aged 40-49 years in good health.

The V gene is TRBV29-1, the J gene TRBJ1-2; TRBD1 aligns across 7 bases. The CDR3 runs 13 residues. The V gene end was trimmed by 7 bases and the J gene end by 5 bases; junction bases not matched to a gene: 10. Germline CDR1 reads SQVTM; CDR2 reads ANQGSEA. CDR3: CSAQGGAIYGYTF. In nucleotides, the CDR3 is TGCAGCGCCCAAGGGGGCGCGATTTATGGCTACACCTTC.

This clonotype has just a few counts. The J gene is TRBJ2-3, the V gene TRBV7-9; 11 bases match TRBD2. Germline V gives CDR1 SEHNR, CDR2 FQNEAQ (reference sequence). V lost 7 bases, J lost 8 bases, and 8 bases stayed unmatched. This CDR3 region has 14 residues. CDR3: CASNPLAGGGTQYF. For the CDR3, the DNA is TGTGCCAGCAACCCCCTAGCGGGGGGCGGTACGCAGTATTTT.

The rearrangement joins TRBV27 to TRBJ2-1; 8 bases match TRBD2. With V trimmed by 5 bases and J by 6 bases, 6 bases remained unmatched. The CDR3 runs 14 residues. From germline, CDR1 is MNHEY and CDR2 SMNVEV (reference sequence). This CDR3 is CASSTSGRFNEQFF. The CDR3 region has the DNA TGTGCCAGCAGTACTAGCGGAAGATTCAATGAGCAGTTCTTC.

V and J are TRBV18 and TRBJ2-7; D uncertain. CDR1 is KGHSH and CDR2 is LQKENI in the germline V gene. Deletions cut 0 bases from V and 2 bases from J, with 8 bases between. The length of the CDR3 is 14 residues. CDR3 sequence (DNA): TGTGCCAGCTCACCACCGCCGGCACCCTACGAGCAGTACTTC. Translation: CASSPPPAPYEQYF. Full variable domain (missing parts from reference TRBV18 and TRBJ2-7): NAGVMQNPRHLVRRRGQEARLRCSPMKGHSHVYWYRQLPEEGLKFMVYLQKENIIDESGMPKERFSAEFPKEGPSILRIQQVVRGDSAAYFCASSPPPAPYEQYFGPGTRLTVT.

This clonotype was counted a few times. This rearrangement joins TRBV11-2 to TRBJ2-4, with 9 bases matching TRBD1. V dropped 6 bases and J dropped 6; count of bases not matched to a gene: 9. Germline lookup yields CDR1 SGHAT and CDR2 FQNNGV. The CDR3 is 15 amino acids. The CDR3 sequence is CASSLTGGYRNIQYF. In nucleotides, the CDR3 is TGTGCCAGCAGTTTGACAGGGGGTTATAGAAACATTCAGTACTTC.

This sequence joins TRBV15 and TRBJ1-4, with D tentatively TRBD1 (6 bases). The V gene's germline CDR1 is LNHNV and CDR2 YYDKDF (reference sequence). V lost 0 bases and J lost 6, with 11 bases in between. This CDR3 comprises 15 residues. CDR3: CATSREGAVDEKLFF. The CDR3 nucleotides read TGTGCCACCAGCAGAGAGGGGGCAGTTGATGAAAAACTGTTTTTT.

The chain couples TRBV15 to TRBJ1-1; D is ambiguous. The germline CDR1 and CDR2 sequences are LNHNV and YYDKDF (reference sequence). The CDR3 extends over 13 amino acids. V dropped 8 bases and J dropped 0 bases, with 10 bases sitting between them. CDR3: CATGSSLNTEAFF. The CDR3 DNA is TGTGCCACCGGGTCCAGCTTGAACACTGAAGCTTTCTTT.

This chain connects TRBV4-3 to TRBJ1-2; possible D gene TRBD1, 6 bases. The germline V and J ends were trimmed by 0 bases and 5 bases, with 13 bases remaining between them. The CDR3 is 15 residues long. Germline assignment: CDR1 LGHNA and CDR2 YSLEER. The DNA of the CDR3 is TGCGCCAGCAGCCAAGATTGGGGGGGCGCGTATGGCTACACCTTC. This gives the protein CASSQDWGGAYGYTF.

V and J are TRBV4-1 and TRBJ2-5; 8 bases match TRBD1. This CDR3 contains 14 residues. CDR1 MGHRA and CDR2 YSYEKL come from the germline V gene. Trimming removed 1 base from V and 11 bases from J; junction bases left unmatched: 9. CDR3 sequence: CASSQGTGLQGQYF. The CDR3 DNA reads as TGCGCCAGCAGCCAAGGGACAGGGCTTCAGGGGCAGTACTTC.

This rearrangement joins TRBV27 to TRBJ1-6; no clear D gene. The ends were cut back, 4 bases at V and 5 bases at J, with 9 bases in the middle. The germline gives CDR1 MNHEY, CDR2 SMNVEV (reference sequence). The CDR3 sequence is 14 residues long. CDR3 loop: CASSWNSNNSPLHF. In DNA form, the CDR3 reads TGTGCCAGCAGTTGGAATTCGAATAATTCACCCCTCCACTTT.

This clonotype was found a few times. V gene TRBV11-2 combines with J gene TRBJ2-1, with 9 bases matching TRBD2. CDR3 length: 17 residues. With 1 base clipped from V and 9 bases from J, the junction kept 13 bases outside the gene matches. Germline V CDR1 and CDR2: SGHAT, FQNNGV. The CDR3 coding sequence is TGTGCCAGCAGCTTAGTTGGCGGGGGGGCCGGTTTCGCTGAGCAGTTCTTC. Protein sequence: CASSLVGGGAGFAEQFF.

V usage is TRBV7-9 and J usage is TRBJ2-5; maybe TRBD2 (6 bases). CDR1 SEHNR and CDR2 FQNEAQ come from the germline V gene (reference sequence). The CDR3 covers 16 residues. V gave up 5 bases and J gave up 2 bases, with 18 bases separating them. CDR3 sequence reads: CASSPRGGRAQETQYF. CDR3 in DNA: TGTGCCAGCAGCCCTAGGGGAGGCAGGGCACAAGAGACCCAGTACTTC.

The sample holds a few counts of this clonotype. The CDR3 loop reads CASSQERTGEDEQFF. The CDR3 DNA reads as TGCGCCAGCAGCCAAGAGCGGACAGGGGAAGATGAGCAGTTCTTC. The rearrangement uses TRBV4-1 and TRBJ2-1, with 9 bases that match TRBD1. CDR1 is MGHRA, CDR2 YSYEKL, per germline. Trimming took 0 bases from V and 8 from J; bases not matched to a gene: 5. The CDR3 loop spans 15 amino acids.

This clonotype came up a few times. The chain uses TRBV27 and TRBJ2-3; D is possibly TRBD1 or TRBD2 (5 bases each). CDR1 is MNHEY and CDR2 is SMNVEV in the germline V gene (reference sequence). The CDR3 is 16 residues long. V lost 5 bases and J 0 bases, leaving 15 bases between the germline ends. CDR3 sequence (DNA): TGTGCCAGCAGTCCCCCCTCGGGACCCAGCACAGATACGCAGTATTTT. Amino acids: CASSPPSGPSTDTQYF.

The V and J genes are TRBV20-1 and TRBJ1-2, with D hard to call. The CDR3 totals 13 residues. CDR1 is DFQATT and CDR2 is SNEGSKA in the germline V gene (reference sequence). V was pared by 7 bases and J by 0 bases, with 12 bases between. CDR3 nucleotides: TGCAGTGGAAGAGACGAATCTAACTATGGCTACACCTTC. Protein: CSGRDESNYGYTF.

In its sample, this clonotype was seen once. The rearrangement links TRBV7-9 to TRBJ1-6; 7 bases match TRBD1. Trimming cost V 6 bases and J 2 bases; bases outside gene matches: 13. This CDR3 region has 18 residues. Germline V gene sequence: CDR1 SEHNR, CDR2 FQNEAQ (reference sequence). DNA of the CDR3: TGTGCCAGCAGACACTATACAGGGGTCTGGGCCTATAATTCACCCCTCCACTTT. Translating gives CASRHYTGVWAYNSPLHF.

The chain carries TRBV11-3 and TRBJ2-4, with D possibly TRBD1 on 5 matching bases. The J call could be wrong; TRBJ2-7 is a better fit for the DNA end. Germline CDR1 and CDR2: SGHNT and YENEEA. The CDR3 totals 14 residues. The CDR3 loop reads CASSFAHPTAEQYF. As DNA, the CDR3 is TGTGCCAGCAGCTTCGCCCACCCGACAGCCGAGCAGTACTTC.